This T cell receptor (beta chain) was profiled in a study of post-analysis software for immune sequencing data. At the level of the study: Relapsing-remitting, secondary progressive and progressive-relapsing forms made up the multiple sclerosis disease courses. Findings and limits, study-wide: With TRBV5-6, TRBV5-1 and TRBV20-1 included, roughly five TRBV segments were more frequent in patients than in controls. Normalized Chao1 diversity was significantly lower in multiple sclerosis patients than in controls. Pronounced co-clustering by F measure was evident among identically batched samples.

Unique-molecular-identifier-tagged TCR beta cDNA libraries were used. T cells numbering roughly 1 to 10 million gave rise to roughly 550,000 cDNA molecules. Via MiXCR, TCRdb re-called the PCR reads, giving one row per CDR3 protein. The table lists fewer than 550,000 distinct CDR3 sequences, around 34% of them singletons, with approximately 6% in the top ten. A note on this clonotype: Its antigen remains unknown.

The ends were cut back, 7 bases at V and 1 base at J, with 14 bases in the middle. CDR3 length: 15 amino acids. Germline V gene data show CDR1 as SQVTM and CDR2 as ANQGSEA. The rearrangement links TRBV29-1 to TRBJ2-6; D perhaps matches TRBD2 (5 bases). The TCR originated in a girl aged 2 to 17 with multiple sclerosis. What was sequenced was blood. The CDR3 DNA sequence: TGCAGCGCGGCGGCCCCGGGGTCTGGGGCCAACGTCCTGACTTTC. Amino acids: CSAAAPGSGANVLTF.